Listed below are T cell receptor beta chains from one sample, sequenced in a study of graft-versus-host responses after intestinal transplantation. Measured with immunoSEQ multiplex PCR; TCRdb has only the in-frame clones, and not every one. Among some 1,900 clones, approximately 40% were seen once, and the ten largest hold around 9.5%. The source material was alloreactive CD8+ T cells from a mixed lymphocyte reaction culture, sampled before transplantation. Receptors originate from a human patient who was an organ donor for intestinal transplantation. Both conserved end residues are part of each CDR3. A D gene is named only where the DNA matches it firmly.

cdr3_length: 15
d_call: NA
v_call: TRBV4-1
cdr3_aa: CASSQVESSYNEQFF

cdr3_length: 15
d_call: TRBD2
v_call: TRBV2
cdr3_aa: CASSELAGGRETQYF

cdr3_length: 18
d_call: NA
v_call: TRBV2
cdr3_aa: CASSESLLVGRLSETQYF

cdr3_length: 17
d_call: TRBD1
v_call: TRBV4-1
cdr3_aa: CASSQDRTGKHNSPLHF

cdr3_length: 15
d_call: NA
v_call: TRBV4-3
cdr3_aa: CASSALGTPNTEAFF

cdr3_length: 14
d_call: NA
v_call: TRBV4-3
cdr3_aa: CASSQVMWGREQYF

cdr3_length: 17
d_call: NA
v_call: TRBV13
cdr3_aa: CASSTLLGLSSYNEQFF

cdr3_length: 15
d_call: TRBD1
v_call: TRBV2
cdr3_aa: CASSGTGYSNQPQHF

cdr3_length: 15
d_call: NA
v_call: TRBV2
cdr3_aa: CASSEGGTTSYEQYF

cdr3_length: 14
d_call: NA
v_call: TRBV4-1
cdr3_aa: CASSQDRGPYEQYF

cdr3_length: 14
d_call: TRBD2
v_call: TRBV27
cdr3_aa: CASSPGLALHTQYF

cdr3_length: 15
d_call: TRBD2
v_call: TRBV7-8
cdr3_aa: CASSQGTRGGDTQYF

cdr3_length: 17
d_call: NA
v_call: TRBV10-3
cdr3_aa: CAISESGFNTHNQPQHF

cdr3_length: 13
d_call: NA
v_call: TRBV30
cdr3_aa: CAWQRTGNTEAFF

cdr3_length: 13
d_call: TRBD1
v_call: TRBV27
cdr3_aa: CASRPGQGYEQYF

cdr3_length: 16
d_call: NA
v_call: TRBV5-8
cdr3_aa: CASSVAQENGNTEAFF

cdr3_length: 14
d_call: NA
v_call: TRBV5-5
cdr3_aa: CASSLGAATYEQYF

cdr3_length: 17
d_call: TRBD1
v_call: TRBV7-3
cdr3_aa: CASSGPPNRQGDHEQYF

cdr3_length: 18
d_call: NA
v_call: TRBV6-4
cdr3_aa: CASSDSTGEGGHGNTIYF

cdr3_length: 14
d_call: TRBD1
v_call: TRBV5-1
cdr3_aa: CASSAGTGGYEQYF

cdr3_length: 13
d_call: NA
v_call: TRBV13
cdr3_aa: CASSPPGGTEAFF

cdr3_length: 12
d_call: NA
v_call: TRBV30
cdr3_aa: CAWSMGGNTIYF

cdr3_length: 14
d_call: NA
v_call: TRBV10-3
cdr3_aa: CAIRGDGPLGGYTF

cdr3_length: 14
d_call: NA
v_call: TRBV14
cdr3_aa: CASSQWGFPYEQYF

cdr3_length: 16
d_call: TRBD1
v_call: TRBV4-1
cdr3_aa: CASSQDPGGVGYGYTF

cdr3_length: 14
d_call: NA
v_call: TRBV30
cdr3_aa: CAGGGLLAKNIQYF

cdr3_length: 16
d_call: TRBD2
v_call: TRBV19
cdr3_aa: CASSTTSGGTHNEQFF

cdr3_length: 13
d_call: NA
v_call: TRBV29-1
cdr3_aa: CSAPGTNTGELFF

cdr3_length: 12
d_call: NA
v_call: TRBV27
cdr3_aa: CASSSNHYGYTF

cdr3_length: 18
d_call: NA
v_call: TRBV12-2
cdr3_aa: CASRLANRDRVSNQPQHF

cdr3_length: 15
d_call: NA
v_call: TRBV4-1
cdr3_aa: CASSQGLPGANGYTF

cdr3_length: 16
d_call: NA
v_call: TRBV11-1
cdr3_aa: CASSPLGEVSTDTQYF

cdr3_length: 15
d_call: NA
v_call: TRBV7-9
cdr3_aa: CASSLSLQRSYEQFF

cdr3_length: 15
d_call: NA
v_call: TRBV6-5
cdr3_aa: CASSYRGGAYNEQFF

cdr3_length: 19
d_call: NA
v_call: TRBV11-3
cdr3_aa: CASSRDGESRQSRANVLTF

cdr3_length: 18
d_call: NA
v_call: TRBV4-1
cdr3_aa: CASSQGRSPGPLFNEQFF

cdr3_length: 13
d_call: NA
v_call: TRBV27
cdr3_aa: CASTYKYAGELFF

cdr3_length: 14
d_call: TRBD1
v_call: TRBV6-6
cdr3_aa: CASSYSTRGQPQHF

cdr3_length: 13
d_call: NA
v_call: TRBV30
cdr3_aa: CAWSLSDHYEQYF

cdr3_length: 14
d_call: TRBD1
v_call: TRBV19
cdr3_aa: CASSMTGSNTEAFF

cdr3_length: 18
d_call: TRBD2
v_call: TRBV4-1
cdr3_aa: CASSQAGIGGSYTDTQYF

cdr3_length: 14
d_call: NA
v_call: TRBV7-7
cdr3_aa: CASSLPQFPYEQYF

cdr3_length: 14
d_call: TRBD1
v_call: TRBV19
cdr3_aa: CASTLQGANTEAFF

cdr3_length: 15
d_call: TRBD1
v_call: TRBV5-8
cdr3_aa: CASSPGTGGTDTQYF

cdr3_length: 11
d_call: NA
v_call: TRBV5-5
cdr3_aa: CASSFTDTQYF

cdr3_length: 13
d_call: NA
v_call: TRBV9
cdr3_aa: CASSVGVALEQYF

cdr3_length: 17
d_call: NA
v_call: TRBV15
cdr3_aa: CATSRPASGAALDEQYF

cdr3_length: 13
d_call: NA
v_call: TRBV13
cdr3_aa: CASSTGLPNEQFF

cdr3_length: 16
d_call: NA
v_call: TRBV4-2
cdr3_aa: CASSRAGTDRNSPLHF

cdr3_length: 13
d_call: NA
v_call: TRBV4-1
cdr3_aa: CASSLIQDTEAFF

cdr3_length: 14
d_call: NA
v_call: TRBV4-1
cdr3_aa: CASSQVFAEYEQYF

cdr3_length: 14
d_call: NA
v_call: TRBV7-8
cdr3_aa: CASSLGVGNTEAFF

cdr3_length: 16
d_call: NA
v_call: TRBV7-9
cdr3_aa: CASSLASGVRTYEQYF

cdr3_length: 16
d_call: NA
v_call: TRBV6-4
cdr3_aa: CASSDPQGRSRLRQYF